The 28 T cell receptor beta chains in this list originate from one sample, sequenced in a study of cytomegalovirus exposure and HLA in healthy donors (dated by TCRdb to the late 2010s). Library preparation was by the immunoSEQ multiplex PCR assay. A mixture of 60 forward primers for TCR Vbeta segments and 13 reverse primers for TCR Jbeta segments was used in the multiplex PCR. TCRdb took over this immuneACCESS table, retaining in-frame rearrangements with V and J assigned. Such tables are incomplete; in checked studies, under half of the missing clones stem from an unresolved V gene, and the remainder is unexplained. The sample table records tens of thousands of clones; over 60% of these occur just once. The ten largest clones capture approximately 4.2% of the sample. The specimen was PBMCs. Receptors were obtained from a woman in her thirties or forties in good health and CMV-seropositive.

The rearrangement joins TRBV19 to TRBJ2-3; 10 bases are a match to TRBD2. Per the germline V gene, CDR1 is LNHDA and CDR2 is SQIVND (reference sequence). The V and J ends lost 6 bases and 1 base, in that order; junction bases with no gene match: 10. The CDR3 runs 17 residues. The CDR3 spells CASSKVHLAGGTDTQYF. The CDR3 region has the DNA TGTGCCAGTAGCAAGGTTCATCTAGCGGGAGGCACAGATACGCAGTATTTT.

The rearrangement joins TRBV7-9 to TRBJ2-7; tentatively, D is TRBD2 (6 bases). Trimming cost V 5 bases and J 2 bases, with 16 bases left between them. The CDR3 runs 15 residues. Per the germline V gene, CDR1 is SEHNR and CDR2 is FQNEAQ (reference sequence). The CDR3 DNA reads as TGTGCCAGCAGCCCCTTCGGGGGTTTGACCTACGAGCAGTACTTC. It codes for CASSPFGGLTYEQYF.

The V gene is TRBV6-5, the J gene TRBJ1-5; 7 nucleotides align to TRBD1. The V segment lost 5 bases and the J segment 6 bases; nucleotides outside the gene matches: 7. This CDR3 contains 14 residues. Germline CDR1 reads MNHEY; CDR2 reads SVGAGI. In DNA form, the CDR3 reads TGTGCCAGCAGTGTCGACAGGGTGGCTCAGCCCCAGCATTTT. This sequence encodes CASSVDRVAQPQHF.

The chain carries TRBV7-8 and TRBJ2-7, with D tentatively TRBD1 (6 bases). V lost 7 bases and J 5 bases, leaving 12 bases between the germline ends. In germline, CDR1 is SGHVS, CDR2 FQNEAQ. The CDR3 consists of 12 residues. The CDR3 loop is CASTLGGHEQYF. The CDR3 nucleotides read TGTGCCAGCACCCTAGGGGGACACGAGCAGTACTTC.

The chain uses TRBV9 and TRBJ2-5, with D perhaps TRBD1 (5 bases). The CDR3 totals 14 residues. Trimming shortened V by 4 bases and J by 3 bases, and 13 bases separated the two germline ends. The V gene's germline CDR1 is SGDLS and CDR2 YYNGEE. The CDR3 sequence is CASSPFGAEETQYF. CDR3 nucleotides: TGTGCCAGCAGCCCCTTTGGGGCAGAAGAGACCCAGTACTTC.

The J gene is TRBJ2-3, the V gene TRBV28; 8 bases fit TRBD1. The CDR3 totals 16 residues. CDR1 and CDR2 from the germline V gene are MDHEN and SYDVKM. V dropped 1 base and J dropped 3; count of bases not matched to a gene: 6. The CDR3 reads CASSLYGQGETDTQYF. The DNA for the CDR3 is TGTGCCAGCAGTTTATACGGACAGGGAGAGACAGATACGCAGTATTTT.

The chain links TRBV2 to TRBJ1-1; D is undetermined. The ends were cut back, 6 bases at V and 0 bases at J, with 11 bases in the middle. The CDR3 runs 14 residues. Germline V lookup: CDR1 SNHLY, CDR2 FYNNEI. This CDR3 reads CASSPEVMNTEAFF. The DNA of the CDR3 is TGTGCCAGCAGCCCAGAAGTCATGAACACTGAAGCTTTCTTT.

This chain joins TRBV5-8 and TRBJ1-2; 7 bases align to TRBD1. Per the germline V gene, CDR1 is SGHTS and CDR2 is YDEGEE. Trimming at V came to 4 bases and at J to 4 bases, leaving 13 bases not matched to a gene. The CDR3 runs to 16 residues. CDR3 residues: CASSPTGTQVGYGYTF. DNA for the CDR3: TGTGCCAGCAGCCCGACAGGGACACAGGTCGGCTATGGCTACACCTTC. Full variable domain (remainder filled in from reference TRBV5-8 and TRBJ1-2): EAGVTQSPTHLIKTRGQQATLRCSPISGHTSVYWYQQALGLGLQFLLWYDEGEERNRGNFPPRFSGRQFPNYSSELNVNALELEDSALYLCASSPTGTQVGYGYTFGSGTRLTVV.

The chain's CDR3 is CASSITGTSGNNEQFF. The CDR3 DNA reads as TGCGCCAGCAGCATAACCGGGACTAGCGGCAACAATGAGCAGTTCTTC. The V and J genes are TRBV5-1 and TRBJ2-1; 11 bases map to TRBD2. The ends lost 4 bases at V and 5 bases at J; junction bases unmatched: 8. Germline CDR1 reads SGHRS; CDR2 reads YFSETQ. The CDR3 length is 16 residues.

The CDR3 region is CASRLPAGPSYEQYF. CDR3 coding DNA: TGTGCCAGCAGATTGCCGGCAGGCCCCTCCTACGAGCAGTACTTC. The rearrangement uses TRBV27 and TRBJ2-7; D ambiguous. This CDR3 has 15 residues. V was shortened by 6 bases and J by 0 bases, with 15 bases between the two germline ends. Germline CDR1 reads MNHEY; CDR2 reads SMNVEV (reference sequence).

This clone was counted a single time. The rearrangement joins TRBV6-6 to TRBJ1-1; the D gene is possibly TRBD1 (5 bases). Trimming stripped 4 bases from V and 5 bases from J, with 11 bases between. The length of the CDR3 is 13 residues. In germline, CDR1 is MNHNY, CDR2 SVGAGI (reference sequence). CDR3 in DNA: TGTGCCAGCAGTTGGGGTGGGGGGACTGAAGCTTTCTTT. Translating it yields CASSWGGGTEAFF.

This sequence joins TRBV28 and TRBJ1-4, with a tentative D call TRBD1 (5 bases). The CDR3 loop spans 15 amino acids. Germline assignment: CDR1 MDHEN and CDR2 SYDVKM. V lost 3 bases to trimming and J lost 6 bases, with 14 bases between them. CDR3 in amino acids: CASSFRGTGDEKLFF. CDR3 bases: TGTGCCAGCAGTTTCCGGGGGACGGGGGATGAAAAACTGTTTTTT.

The V and J genes are TRBV7-9 and TRBJ2-2; weak D call: TRBD1 (5 bases). CDR3 size: 13 residues. V was trimmed by 2 bases and J by 6 bases, leaving 7 bases between them. The germline CDR1 and CDR2 sequences are SEHNR and FQNEAQ (reference sequence). For the CDR3, the DNA is TGTGCCAGCAGCTTAACACAGGCCGGGGAGCTGTTTTTT. Translating it yields CASSLTQAGELFF. The full variable domain, with the rest looked up from reference TRBV7-9 and TRBJ2-2, is DTGVSQNPRHKITKRGQNVTFRCDPISEHNRLYWYRQTLGQGPEFLTYFQNEAQLEKSRLLSDRFSAERPKGSFSTLEIQRTEQGDSAMYLCASSLTQAGELFFGEGSRLTVL.

The J gene is TRBJ2-1, the V gene TRBV30, with TRBD1 as a possible D gene (6 bases). This CDR3 has 13 amino acids. The V end lost 2 bases, the J end lost 7 bases, and 12 bases lay between the germline ends. Germline V gene sequence: CDR1 GTSNPN, CDR2 SVGIG (reference sequence). CDR3 sequence reads: CAWSYTGTNEQFF. Written as DNA, the CDR3 is TGTGCCTGGAGTTATACAGGGACAAATGAGCAGTTCTTC.

The chain employs TRBV7-9 and TRBJ2-7; 9 bases match TRBD1. The length of the CDR3 is 15 residues. From germline, CDR1 is SEHNR and CDR2 FQNEAQ (reference sequence). J lost 6 bases, V lost 0 bases, and 6 bases had no gene match. In DNA, the CDR3 is TGTGCCAGCAGCTTAGCGGGACAGGGCGCCGGCGAGCAGTACTTC. Its protein is CASSLAGQGAGEQYF.

The chain carries TRBV5-1 and TRBJ2-5, with D uncertain. The end of the DNA fits TRBJ2-7 better, so the J call may be wrong. CDR1 SGHRS and CDR2 YFSETQ come from the germline V gene. The CDR3 extends over 13 amino acids. Here the CDR3 DNA reads TGCGCCAGCAGCTTGGAAGCCCCCCACGAGCAGTACTTC. This gives the protein CASSLEAPHEQYF.

V gene TRBV9 combines with J gene TRBJ2-1; 7 nucleotides match TRBD2. This CDR3 comprises 19 residues. Germline V CDR1 and CDR2: SGDLS, YYNGEE. The J segment lost 5 bases and the V segment lost 4 bases, leaving 21 bases of the junction unmatched. CDR3 sequence reads: CASSRWMGEGSPLNNEQFF. CDR3 coding DNA: TGTGCCAGCAGCCGCTGGATGGGGGAGGGCTCCCCGTTAAACAATGAGCAGTTCTTC.

The genes are TRBV19 and TRBJ2-7; TRBD1 is a possible D gene (6 bases). This CDR3 comprises 17 residues. V dropped 5 bases and J dropped 4 bases, with 24 bases sitting between them. In germline, CDR1 is LNHDA, CDR2 SQIVND (reference sequence). CDR3 sequence: CASSSKPHGAGVYEQYF. The DNA of the CDR3 is TGTGCCAGTAGTTCGAAACCCCATGGGGCAGGGGTGTACGAGCAGTACTTC.

This clone was counted a few times. This chain joins TRBV7-9 and TRBJ1-4, with no clear D. CDR1 SEHNR and CDR2 FQNEAQ come from the germline V gene (reference sequence). The CDR3 runs 14 residues. V lost 5 bases and J lost 7, with 14 bases in between. CDR3 DNA: TGTGCCAGCAGCCCCTCTCCGGGAGGTGAAAAACTGTTTTTT. Translating it yields CASSPSPGGEKLFF.

The V call is TRBV11-3, the J call TRBJ2-5; tentative D call: TRBD1 (6 bases). Germline V gene lookup returns CDR1 SGHNT and CDR2 YENEEA. Trimming removed 5 bases from V and 3 bases from J, with 10 bases in between. This CDR3 region has 13 residues. CDR3 loop: CASSPRTEETQYF. CDR3 sequence (DNA): TGTGCCAGCAGCCCCCGGACAGAAGAGACCCAGTACTTC.

This sequence joins TRBV6-1 and TRBJ2-7, with 11 bases that match TRBD2. J gave up 7 bases and V 2 bases, and 10 bases lay outside the gene matches. Germline CDR1 and CDR2: MNHNS and SASEGT. The CDR3 length is 16 residues. The chain's CDR3 is CASSELTSGDAGEQYF. The DNA of the CDR3 is TGTGCCAGCAGTGAATTGACTAGCGGGGACGCAGGAGAGCAGTACTTC.

The chain uses TRBV27 and TRBJ2-2; 11 nucleotides align to TRBD1. The CDR3 extends over 17 amino acids. Trimming cost V 3 bases and J 7 bases; bases outside gene matches: 10. CDR1 and CDR2 from the germline V gene are MNHEY and SMNVEV (reference sequence). The CDR3: CASSLEDRGRIGGELFF. The CDR3 DNA reads TGTGCCAGCAGTTTGGAGGACAGGGGGCGAATTGGCGGGGAGCTGTTTTTT.

The genes are TRBV4-2 and TRBJ1-1, with a weak D call TRBD1 (5 bases). Trimming cost V 0 bases and J 0 bases, with 8 bases left between them. This CDR3 has 15 amino acids. In germline, CDR1 is LGHNA, CDR2 YNFKEQ. The CDR3 DNA reads as TGTGCCAGCAGCCAAGATGGACACGTGAACACTGAAGCTTTCTTT. Translation gives CASSQDGHVNTEAFF.

The CDR3 nucleotides read TGTGCCAGCAGCTTGCCGACTAGCGGGGGCTACAATGAGCAGTTCTTC. Translation: CASSLPTSGGYNEQFF. The rearrangement links TRBV9 to TRBJ2-1, with 12 positions matching TRBD2. Trimming removed 4 bases from V and 3 bases from J; junction bases left unmatched: 5. The germline V gene encodes CDR1 SGDLS and CDR2 YYNGEE. The CDR3 sequence is 16 residues long. Filled out from reference TRBV9 and TRBJ2-1, the complete variable domain reads DSGVTQTPKHLITATGQRVTLRCSPRSGDLSVYWYQQSLDQGLQFLIQYYNGEERAKGNILERFSAQQFPDLHSELNLSSLELGDSALYFCASSLPTSGGYNEQFFGPGTRLTVL.

V usage is TRBV30 and J usage is TRBJ2-1, with D perhaps matching TRBD1 (5 bases). The CDR3 sequence is 14 residues long. Germline values: CDR1 GTSNPN, CDR2 SVGIG (reference sequence). Trimming shortened V by 0 bases and J by 3 bases, and 9 bases separated the two germline ends. The CDR3 DNA follows: TGTGCCTGGAGTGTAGGGGCTAGCTACAATGAGCAGTTCTTC. Its protein product is CAWSVGASYNEQFF. Looking up the rest from reference TRBV30 and TRBJ2-1 gives the full variable domain: SQTIHQWPATLVQPVGSPLSLECTVEGTSNPNLYWYRQAAGRGLQLLFYSVGIGQISSEVPQNLSASRPQDRQFILSSKKLLLSDSGFYLCAWSVGASYNEQFFGPGTRLTVL.

Only one count was recorded for this clone. This chain connects TRBV7-9 to TRBJ2-7, with D tentatively TRBD1 (5 bases). CDR1 and CDR2 (germline): SEHNR, FQNEAQ (reference sequence). This CDR3 is built from 12 residues. The germline V and J ends were trimmed by 3 bases and 7 bases, with 10 bases remaining between them. CDR3 region: CASSFGAGEQYF. The DNA of the CDR3 is TGTGCCAGCAGCTTTGGCGCAGGGGAGCAGTACTTC.

This chain connects TRBV6-1 to TRBJ2-3; 8 bases map to TRBD2. The CDR3 runs to 14 residues. Germline CDR1 reads MNHNS; CDR2 reads SASEGT. V was pared by 8 bases and J by 2 bases, with 6 bases of the junction left unmatched. CDR3 sequence: CASALAGPTDTQYF. In DNA, the CDR3 is TGTGCCAGCGCGTTAGCGGGACCCACAGATACGCAGTATTTT.

The chain links TRBV5-1 to TRBJ2-2; 9 nucleotides agree with TRBD1. The CDR3 loop spans 17 amino acids. CDR1 SGHRS and CDR2 YFSETQ come from the germline V gene. V gave up 4 bases and J gave up 2 bases; unmatched junction bases: 9. The CDR3 sequence is CASSPDPGQGNTGELFF. Written as DNA, the CDR3 is TGCGCCAGCAGCCCGGACCCGGGACAGGGTAACACCGGGGAGCTGTTTTTT.